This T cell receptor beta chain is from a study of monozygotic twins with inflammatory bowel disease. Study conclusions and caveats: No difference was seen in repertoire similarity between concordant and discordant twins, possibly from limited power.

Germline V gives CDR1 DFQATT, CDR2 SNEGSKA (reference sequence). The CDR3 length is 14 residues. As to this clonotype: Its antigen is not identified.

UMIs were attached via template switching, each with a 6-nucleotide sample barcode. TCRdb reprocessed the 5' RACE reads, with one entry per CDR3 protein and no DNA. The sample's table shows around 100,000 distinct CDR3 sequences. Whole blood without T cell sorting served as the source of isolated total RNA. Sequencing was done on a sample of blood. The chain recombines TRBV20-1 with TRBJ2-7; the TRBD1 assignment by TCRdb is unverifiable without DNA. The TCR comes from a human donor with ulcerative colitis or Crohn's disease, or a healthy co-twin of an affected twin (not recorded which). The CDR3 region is CSARTDRGLDEQYF.